The rows below give T cell receptor beta chains drawn from one sample of a study of T cell repertoires in cytomegalovirus infection. TCRdb analysed the reads with MiXCR anew, one entry per CDR3 protein. The sample carries over 50,000 distinct CDR3 sequences, around 21% recorded once. Their antigens are not known. The material sequenced was CD8+ T cells from cultured PBMCs, taken from culture after CMV antigen stimulation. The receptors were gathered from a human donor in good health (CMV status not recorded). Some clones in this sample may be carry-over from other donors' samples. Both conserved end residues are part of each CDR3. Fields, in order: clone size, D gene, J gene, V gene, CDR3 DNA, CDR3 protein. The D gene is left open where the match is weak. Not every row has a clone size; where given, it reads once, few, many or a size class.

. | . | TRBJ2-7 | TRBV7-9 | TGTGCCAGCAGCTGGGGGGATTCCTCCTACGAGCAGTACTTC | CASSWGDSSYEQYF
few | . | TRBJ1-2 | TRBV7-9 | TGTGCCAGCAGTTTCGGACAGAGCTCTTCCTATGGCTACACCTTC | CASSFGQSSSYGYTF
. | . | TRBJ2-1 | TRBV7-2 | TGTGCCAGCAGCAAGAGAGAACGGTTGGTAGGCAATGAGCAGTTCTTC | CASSKRERLVGNEQFF
once | TRBD2 | TRBJ2-1 | TRBV7-8 | TGTGCCAGCAGCTTAACAGCGGGGGGGTGGGTCGAGCAGTTCTTC | CASSLTAGGWVEQFF
. | . | TRBJ2-7 | TRBV7-9 | TGTGCCAGCAGCTCGACAGTGAACGAGCAGTACTTC | CASSSTVNEQYF
few | . | TRBJ1-1 | TRBV2 | TGTGCCAGCAGTGATAAGGAACTAAACACTGAAGCTTTCTTT | CASSDKELNTEAFF
. | . | TRBJ2-7 | TRBV7-9 | TGTGCCAGCAGCTTAGCATACCACTCCTACGAGCAGTACTTC | CASSLAYHSYEQYF
. | . | TRBJ1-2 | TRBV7-9 | TGTGCCAGCAGTTCCACGGACGTTGCTAACTATGGCTACACCTTC | CASSSTDVANYGYTF
. | TRBD1 | TRBJ1-4 | TRBV7-8 | TGTGCCAGCAGCTTAGATGGGACAGGCAACTCGGGGAAACTGTTTTTT | CASSLDGTGNSGKLFF
few | TRBD1 | TRBJ1-2 | TRBV4-1 | TGCGCCAGCAGCCAAGAGGACAGGCATGGCTACACCTTC | CASSQEDRHGYTF
. | . | TRBJ1-2 | TRBV6-5 | TGTGCCAGCACCGACAGTCCCGCTCCGGATGGCTACACCTTC | CASTDSPAPDGYTF
few | TRBD1 | TRBJ2-3 | TRBV6-1 | TGTGCCAGCAGTTCTCAGACAGGGGGTTCCGATACGCAGTATTTT | CASSSQTGGSDTQYF
. | . | TRBJ1-2 | TRBV27 | TGTGCCAGCAGTTTGAGCTTTGACTATGGCTACACCTTC | CASSLSFDYGYTF
. | . | TRBJ2-7 | TRBV4-3 | TGCGCCAGCAGCCAAGGTACTTTTTCCAGCGACTTCTCCTACGAGCAGTACTTC | CASSQGTFSSDFSYEQYF
many | . | TRBJ2-3 | TRBV4-1 | TGCGCCAGCAGCCTACCGGGTACGGGGACAGATACGCAGTATTTT | CASSLPGTGTDTQYF
. | . | TRBJ1-1 | TRBV7-2 | TGTGCCAGCAGCCCACCGGGCCTCTCAGGGATGAACACTGAAGCTTTCTTT | CASSPPGLSGMNTEAFF
. | . | TRBJ2-1 | TRBV27 | TGTGCCAGCAGCAAATACAATGAGCAGTTCTTC | CASSKYNEQFF
. | . | TRBJ1-1 | TRBV6-2/TRBV6-3 | TGTGCCAGCACTAAACGGGGGGGAACTGAAGCTTTCTTT | CASTKRGGTEAFF
few | . | TRBJ2-1 | TRBV7-8 | TGTGCCAGCAGCTTAAACAATGAGCAGTTCTTC | CASSLNNEQFF
few | . | TRBJ1-1 | TRBV6-5 | TGTGCCAGCAGCGAACCGGGCCCGAGAACTGAAGCTTTCTTT | CASSEPGPRTEAFF
many | . | TRBJ1-6 | TRBV4-1 | TGCGCCAGCAGCCAAGAGGGGGCCGACAGACCCCTCCACTTT | CASSQEGADRPLHF
few | TRBD1 | TRBJ1-6 | TRBV11-2 | TGTGCCAGTGCCCAGGGGGCAGGGTCACCCCTCCACTTT | CASAQGAGSPLHF
. | . | TRBJ1-5 | TRBV7-9 | TGTGCCAGCAGCTCACCTCGGGAGGGGAGCAATCAGCCCCAGCATTTT | CASSSPREGSNQPQHF